This TCR beta chain is drawn from a study of cytomegalovirus exposure and HLA in healthy donors. Regarding the study as a whole: Productive status was seen about 87% or about 30% of the time for most TCR beta V segments in an earlier analysis.

A multiplex PCR was run with 60 Vbeta primers and 13 Jbeta primers. TCRdb's table, derived via immunoSEQ multiplex PCR, lists solely in-frame clones and lacks some. The top ten clones hold 2% to 3% of a sample with a few hundred thousand clones, about 87% of them seen once. The CDR3 covers 15 residues. Germline lookup yields CDR1 SNHLY and CDR2 FYNNEI. The germline V and J ends were trimmed by 7 bases and 3 bases, with 15 bases remaining between them. Comment on this clone: Its specificity is not known.

This receptor was taken from a woman aged 18-29 years in good health and CMV-seronegative. The V gene is TRBV2, the J gene TRBJ1-4; perhaps TRBD1 as D (6 bases). Sequenced sample: PBMCs. Here the CDR3 reads CASKWGQTSNEKLFF. The CDR3 region has the DNA TGTGCCAGCAAGTGGGGGCAGACGTCTAATGAAAAACTGTTTTTT.